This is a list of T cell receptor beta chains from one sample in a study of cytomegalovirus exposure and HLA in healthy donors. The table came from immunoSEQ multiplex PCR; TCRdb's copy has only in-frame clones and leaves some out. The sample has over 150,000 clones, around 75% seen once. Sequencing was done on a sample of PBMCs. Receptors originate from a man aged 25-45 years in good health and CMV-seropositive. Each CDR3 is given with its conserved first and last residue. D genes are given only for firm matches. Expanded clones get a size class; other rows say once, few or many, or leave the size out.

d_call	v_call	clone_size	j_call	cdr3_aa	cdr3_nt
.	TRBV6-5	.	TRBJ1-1	CASSSFVANTEAFF	TGTGCCAGCAGTTCTTTCGTGGCGAACACTGAAGCTTTCTTT
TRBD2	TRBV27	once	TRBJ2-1	CASSFHRTSGRGNEQFF	TGTGCCAGCAGTTTTCACCGGACTAGCGGGAGGGGTAATGAGCAGTTCTTC
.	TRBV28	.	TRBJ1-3	CASSPRGSPSGNTIYF	TGTGCCAGCAGTCCCCGGGGGAGCCCCTCTGGAAACACCATATATTTT
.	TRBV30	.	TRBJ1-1	CAWSPGQTNTEAFF	TGTGCCTGGAGTCCAGGACAGACGAACACTGAAGCTTTCTTT
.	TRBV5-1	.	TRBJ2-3	CASGGGTDTQYF	TGCGCCAGCGGAGGGGGCACAGATACGCAGTATTTT
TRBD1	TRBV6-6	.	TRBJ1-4	CASRPGQGAEKLFF	TGTGCCAGCAGACCGGGACAGGGCGCTGAAAAACTGTTTTTT
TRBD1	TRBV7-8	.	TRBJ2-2	CASSSQGGYGELFF	TGTGCCAGCAGCTCACAGGGGGGATACGGGGAGCTGTTTTTT
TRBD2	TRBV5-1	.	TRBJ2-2	CASSLGLAGTNTGELFF	TGCGCCAGCAGCTTGGGCCTAGCGGGGACGAACACCGGGGAGCTGTTTTTT
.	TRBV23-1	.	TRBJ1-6	CASSHYSPLHF	TGCGCCAGCAGTCACTATTCACCCCTCCACTTT
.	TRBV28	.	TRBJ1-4	CASSLPGPGTNEKLFF	TGTGCCAGCAGTTTACCCGGCCCAGGGACTAATGAAAAACTGTTTTTT
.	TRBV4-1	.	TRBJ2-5	CASSQDSGETQYF	TGCGCCAGCAGCCAAGATTCTGGCGAGACCCAGTACTTC
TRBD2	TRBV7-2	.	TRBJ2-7	CASSPGLAGAHEQYF	TGTGCCAGCAGCCCCGGGCTAGCGGGGGCCCACGAGCAGTACTTC
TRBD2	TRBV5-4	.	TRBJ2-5	CASSRRGLATETQYF	TGTGCCAGCAGCCGACGGGGACTAGCGACAGAGACCCAGTACTTC
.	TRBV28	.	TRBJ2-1	CASSLGSHLGEQFF	TGTGCCAGCAGTTTAGGTAGTCATCTAGGTGAGCAGTTCTTC
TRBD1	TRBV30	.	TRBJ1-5	CAWSIGQGGNQPQHF	TGTGCCTGGAGTATCGGACAGGGCGGCAATCAGCCCCAGCATTTT
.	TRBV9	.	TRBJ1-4	CASSAFSGEKLFF	TGTGCCAGCAGCGCCTTTTCGGGTGAAAAACTGTTTTTT
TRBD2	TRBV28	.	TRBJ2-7	CASRLAGGTPHEF	TGTGCCAGCAGACTAGCGGGGGGGACCCCTCACGAGTTC
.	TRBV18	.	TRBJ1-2	CASSPLGTPREGYTF	TGTGCCAGCTCACCACTTGGGACTCCCCGCGAGGGCTACACCTTC
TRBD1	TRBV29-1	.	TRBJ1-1	CSVVPGQGSMNTEAFF	TGCAGCGTTGTCCCAGGACAGGGTTCCATGAACACTGAAGCTTTCTTT
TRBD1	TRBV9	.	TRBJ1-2	CASSVEGAAYGYTF	TGTGCCAGCAGCGTAGAGGGGGCTGCCTATGGCTACACCTTC
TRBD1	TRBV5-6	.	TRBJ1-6	CASSFGQAPVGSPLHF	TGTGCCAGCAGCTTCGGACAGGCCCCAGTCGGATCACCCCTCCACTTT
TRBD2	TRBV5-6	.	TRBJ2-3	CASSSSRLRTSRDTQYF	TGTGCCAGCAGCTCCTCCCGTTTAAGGACTAGCCGCGATACGCAGTATTTT
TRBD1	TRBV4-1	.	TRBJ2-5	CASSQQTGDGRETQYF	TGCGCCAGCAGCCAACAAACAGGGGATGGCAGGGAGACCCAGTACTTC
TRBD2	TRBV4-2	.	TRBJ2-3	CASSQWGLAGVVPPSTDTQYF	TGTGCCAGCAGCCAATGGGGACTAGCGGGGGTTGTTCCTCCGAGCACAGATACGCAGTATTTT
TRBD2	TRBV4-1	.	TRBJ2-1	CASSPLAGGNSNEQFF	TGCGCCAGCAGCCCACTAGCGGGAGGGAACTCCAATGAGCAGTTCTTC
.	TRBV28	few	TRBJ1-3	CASSLPVTGNTIYF	TGTGCCAGCAGTTTGCCGGTTACTGGAAACACCATATATTTT